What follows describes a single T cell receptor (beta chain). Primers for the PCR totalled 60 Vbeta and 13 Jbeta. Method: immunoSEQ multiplex PCR; TCRdb's copy keeps in-frame clones and lacks some. The table shows 100,000 to 150,000 clones, with about 8.5% occurring only once. CDR3 length: 16 amino acids. The germline V gene encodes CDR1 SGHRS and CDR2 YFSETQ. The V segment lost 3 bases and the J segment 13 bases; nucleotides outside the gene matches: 10. These data originate in a study of cytomegalovirus exposure and HLA in healthy donors. Sequencing was done on a sample of PBMCs. The rearrangement links TRBV5-1 to TRBJ2-1, with 16 bases lining up with TRBD2. The clonotype was recovered from a man in his forties or fifties in good health and CMV-seronegative. CDR3 in amino acids: CASSWSGTSGGAEQFF. The CDR3 DNA is TGCGCCAGCAGCTGGTCCGGGACTAGCGGGGGGGCCGAACAGTTCTTC.